These 5 T cell receptor beta chains came from one sample sequenced in a study of blood T cell repertoires in COVID-19 (dated by TCRdb to about 2020). The library was generated by the immunoSEQ multiplex PCR assay. TCRdb stores this immuneACCESS table with in-frame sequences only. Part of the clones is absent; in the studies checked, under half of the shortfall reflects unresolved V genes, and no reason is known for the rest. The table for this sample lists about 250,000 clones; around 88% of them were counted only once. Around 6.6% of the sample rests with the top ten. Sequenced material: peripheral blood. Receptors originate from a woman in her twenties or thirties with COVID-19, enrolled during active disease.

A single count supports this clone. J is TRBJ2-7 and V is TRBV5-6, with D uncertain. CDR1 and CDR2 (germline): SGHDT, YYEEEE. V shed 4 bases and J shed 5 bases, with 19 bases lying between them. This CDR3 contains 15 residues. The CDR3: CASSELRWRSHEQYF. DNA for the CDR3: TGTGCCAGCAGCGAACTCCGGTGGCGGTCCCACGAGCAGTACTTC.

The chain recombines TRBV12-3 or TRBV12-4 with TRBJ2-1, with a weak D call TRBD2 (5 bases). This CDR3 is 13 amino acids long. Deletions cut 3 bases from V and 7 bases from J, with 10 bases between. DNA for the CDR3: TGTGCCAGCAGTTTTCCTAGCTGGAATGAGCAGTTCTTC. This encodes CASSFPSWNEQFF.

The chain couples TRBV27 to TRBJ2-5; TRBD2 might be the D (5 bases). The germline V gene encodes CDR1 MNHEY and CDR2 SMNVEV (reference sequence). The germline V and J ends were trimmed by 5 bases and 2 bases, with 15 bases remaining between them. The CDR3 consists of 15 residues. This CDR3 reads CASSLGPGGQETQYF. CDR3 DNA sequence: TGTGCCAGCAGTCTAGGACCCGGAGGTCAAGAGACCCAGTACTTC.

The chain uses TRBV19 and TRBJ2-7; D unresolved. Trimming removed 4 bases at V and 3 bases at J, with 13 bases between. Per germline, CDR1 LNHDA and CDR2 SQIVND (reference sequence). CDR3 length equals 14 residues. The CDR3 is CASSNLGPNYEQYF. DNA for the CDR3: TGTGCCAGTAGTAACCTGGGCCCAAACTACGAGCAGTACTTC.

The V and J genes are TRBV6-6 and TRBJ1-5, with unresolved D. V was shortened by 0 bases and J by 4 bases, with 7 bases between the two germline ends. The CDR3 runs to 14 residues. The germline gives CDR1 MNHNY, CDR2 SVGAGI (reference sequence). CDR3 sequence: CASSYSGRNQPQHF. The CDR3 nucleotides are TGTGCCAGCAGTTACTCAGGGAGGAATCAGCCCCAGCATTTT.